These 14 T cell receptor beta chains originate from one sample sequenced in a study of neurological immune-mediated disorders. One entry per CDR3 protein results from TCRdb running MiXCR on the 5' RACE reads. The data contain 46,000 or so distinct CDR3 sequences, approximately 10% of them singletons. Sequenced input: PBMCs. These receptors all come from a woman between 40 and 55 years old with HTLV-1-associated myelopathy (HAM/TSP).

This clonotype appeared many times. The chain uses TRBV5-1 and TRBJ2-7, with D unclear. The V gene lost 1 base and the J gene lost 3 bases, with 11 bases spanning the gap. Germline V gene data show CDR1 as SGHRS and CDR2 as YFSETQ. The CDR3 runs to 14 residues. The CDR3 here is CASSLSARNYEQYF. As DNA, the CDR3 is TGCGCCAGCAGCTTGTCCGCCAGGAACTACGAGCAGTACTTC.

The gene calls are TRBV20-1 and TRBJ1-1; D might be TRBD1 (6 bases). Trimming removed 6 bases at V and 5 bases at J, with 16 bases between. This CDR3 has 13 residues. The germline CDR1 and CDR2 sequences are DFQATT and SNEGSKA (reference sequence). The CDR3 region is CSALRTGTTEAFF. As DNA, the CDR3 is TGCAGTGCCCTACGTACAGGGACGACTGAAGCTTTCTTT.

This clonotype was seen at least ten times. The rearrangement uses TRBV4-1 and TRBJ2-7, with 14 bases identical to TRBD2. The germline V gene has CDR1 MGHRA and CDR2 YSYEKL. There are 20 residues in the CDR3. V trimming: 0 bases; J trimming: 3 bases; junction bases outside the gene matches: 13. The CDR3 protein is CASSQETEPGLAGAHYEQYF. In DNA, the CDR3 is TGCGCCAGCAGCCAAGAAACTGAACCGGGACTAGCGGGGGCCCACTACGAGCAGTACTTC.

This clonotype was picked up many times. The V call is TRBV12-3 or TRBV12-4, the J call TRBJ1-4, with a tentative D call TRBD1 (6 bases). Trimming left V 2 bases short and J 8 bases short, with 18 bases between. The CDR3 runs to 16 residues. This chain's CDR3 is CASSLFAGGRGEKLFF. DNA for the CDR3: TGTGCCAGCAGTTTATTTGCGGGGGGCCGCGGAGAAAAACTGTTTTTT.

J is TRBJ1-1 and V is TRBV12-3 or TRBV12-4, with a tentative D call TRBD1 (6 bases). V lost 8 bases to trimming and J lost 7 bases, with 20 bases between them. The CDR3 runs to 14 residues. The CDR3 DNA is TGTGCCAGCGACAAGGGGGGCGATCAAAATGAAGCTTTCTTT. Translating it yields CASDKGGDQNEAFF.

This clonotype appeared many times. The rearrangement links TRBV29-1 to TRBJ2-1; D might be TRBD1 or TRBD2, each matching 7 bases. Per the germline V gene, CDR1 is SQVTM and CDR2 is ANQGSEA. The CDR3 has 13 amino acids. Between the trimmed V and J ends, which lost 3 bases and 6 bases, there was a span of 12 bases. The CDR3 sequence is CSVETGTINEQFF. Here the CDR3 DNA reads TGCAGCGTTGAGACAGGGACTATCAATGAGCAGTTCTTC.

This clonotype came up many times. The gene calls are TRBV9 and TRBJ1-4, with 10 bases matching TRBD1. In germline, CDR1 is SGDLS, CDR2 YYNGEE. With 0 bases clipped from V and 7 bases from J, the junction kept 9 bases outside the gene matches. CDR3 length: 17 amino acids. Here the CDR3 reads CASSVAGTGAGSEKLFF. The CDR3 nucleotides are TGTGCCAGCAGCGTAGCTGGGACAGGGGCGGGTAGTGAAAAACTGTTTTTT.

This clonotype was seen ten or more times. J is TRBJ1-2 and V is TRBV24-1; no definite D call. The CDR3 is 14 amino acids. The germline V gene has CDR1 KGHDR and CDR2 SFDVKD. Trimming cost V 3 bases and J 4 bases, with 11 bases left between them. The CDR3 DNA sequence: TGTGCCACCAGTGATCGGGCGGGAACCTATGGCTACACCTTC. As protein: CATSDRAGTYGYTF.

The CDR3 is CASIQDIAGDYGYTF. CDR3 coding DNA: TGCGCCAGTATCCAAGATATCGCAGGGGACTATGGCTACACCTTC. This chain uses TRBV4-1 with TRBJ1-2; tentative D call: TRBD1 (6 bases). The germline CDR1 and CDR2 sequences are MGHRA and YSYEKL. The V end lost 9 bases, the J end lost 3 bases, and 20 bases lay between the germline ends. The CDR3 is 15 residues long.

Ten or more counts support this clonotype. The chain uses TRBV7-8 and TRBJ2-6; D call uncertain. Trimming shortened V by 4 bases and J by 3 bases, and 7 bases separated the two germline ends. The CDR3 loop spans 14 amino acids. CDR1 and CDR2 from the germline V gene are SGHVS and FQNEAQ. The CDR3 is CASSSPGGANVLTF. The DNA of the CDR3 is TGTGCCAGCAGCTCACCCGGTGGGGCCAACGTCCTGACTTTC.

With respect to this clonotype: One end of the junction does not line up with germline, which may come from a read error. In nucleotides, the CDR3 is TGTGCCACTAGTGATTTAGGGGTTAATCCAGCTAACTATGGCTACGCCTTC. Translated: CATSDLGVNPANYGYAF. J is TRBJ1-2 and V is TRBV24-1; TRBD1 might be the D (5 bases). Per germline, CDR1 KGHDR and CDR2 SFDVKD. The CDR3 runs to 17 residues.

This clonotype was seen many times. CDR3 region: CASSFPFGDGNQPQHF. CDR3 coding DNA: TGTGCCAGCAGTTTCCCTTTTGGGGATGGCAATCAGCCCCAGCATTTT. V gene TRBV6-6 combines with J gene TRBJ1-5; unclear D gene. Germline lookup yields CDR1 MNHNY and CDR2 SVGAGI (reference sequence). The V end lost 4 bases, the J end lost 2 bases, and 15 bases lay between the germline ends. The length of the CDR3 is 16 residues.

This clonotype was seen many times. This sequence joins TRBV3-1 and TRBJ1-1; 9 bases align to TRBD1. V dropped 4 bases and J dropped 10; count of bases not matched to a gene: 10. The CDR3 contains 14 residues. The germline gives CDR1 LGHDT, CDR2 YNNKEL (reference sequence). CDR3 residues: CASSRSGTGIGAFF. The DNA for the CDR3 is TGTGCCAGCAGCCGTTCCGGGACAGGGATAGGAGCTTTCTTT.

This clonotype showed up many times. This sequence joins TRBV29-1 and TRBJ1-2; maybe TRBD1 (5 bases). Germline CDR1 SQVTM, CDR2 ANQGSEA. The V end lost 0 bases, the J end lost 4 bases, and 12 bases lay between the germline ends. This CDR3 is built from 14 residues. The CDR3 sequence is CSVEDQGTVYGYTF. CDR3 nucleotide sequence: TGCAGCGTTGAAGATCAAGGGACGGTCTATGGCTACACCTTC.